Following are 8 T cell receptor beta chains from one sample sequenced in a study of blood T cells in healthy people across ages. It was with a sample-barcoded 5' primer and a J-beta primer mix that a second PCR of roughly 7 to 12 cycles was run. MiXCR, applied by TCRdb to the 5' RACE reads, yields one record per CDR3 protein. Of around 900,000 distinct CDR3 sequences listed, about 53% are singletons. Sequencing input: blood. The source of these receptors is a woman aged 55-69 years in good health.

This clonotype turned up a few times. CDR3 protein: CSLMGQGATTQYF. The DNA of the CDR3 is TGCAGTTTAATGGGACAGGGGGCTACTACGCAGTATTTT. J is TRBJ2-3 and V is TRBV29-1; 12 bases map to TRBD1. Looked up from germline, CDR1 is SQVTM and CDR2 is ANQGSEA. The CDR3 covers 13 residues.

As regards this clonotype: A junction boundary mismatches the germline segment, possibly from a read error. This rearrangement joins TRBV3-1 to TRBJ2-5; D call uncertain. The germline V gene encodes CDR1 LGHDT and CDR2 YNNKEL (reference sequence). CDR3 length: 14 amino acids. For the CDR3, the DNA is TGTGCCGGCAGCTTCAACTCCTGCAAAGAGACCCAGTACTTC. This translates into CAGSFNSCKETQYF.

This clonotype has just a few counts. CDR3 coding DNA: TGCAGTGCTAGAGATGAGGGGCAGGGCAACTATGGCTACACCTTC. As protein: CSARDEGQGNYGYTF. J is TRBJ1-2 and V is TRBV20-1, with D perhaps matching TRBD1 (5 bases). The CDR3 sequence is 15 residues long. Per germline, CDR1 DFQATT and CDR2 SNEGSKA (reference sequence). V lost 0 bases to trimming and J lost 2 bases, with 13 bases between them.

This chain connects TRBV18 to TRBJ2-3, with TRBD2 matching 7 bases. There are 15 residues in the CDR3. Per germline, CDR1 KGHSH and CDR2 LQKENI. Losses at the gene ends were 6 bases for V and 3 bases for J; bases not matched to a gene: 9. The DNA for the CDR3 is TGTGCCAGCTCCGCGGCGGGAGCGGGTACAGATACGCAGTATTTT. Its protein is CASSAAGAGTDTQYF.

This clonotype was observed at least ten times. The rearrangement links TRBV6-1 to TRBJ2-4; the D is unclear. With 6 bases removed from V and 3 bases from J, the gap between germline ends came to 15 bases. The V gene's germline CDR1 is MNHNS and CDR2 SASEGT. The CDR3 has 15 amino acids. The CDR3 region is CASSSDGLGKNIQYF. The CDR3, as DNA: TGTGCCAGCAGCTCGGACGGTTTAGGCAAAAACATTCAGTACTTC.

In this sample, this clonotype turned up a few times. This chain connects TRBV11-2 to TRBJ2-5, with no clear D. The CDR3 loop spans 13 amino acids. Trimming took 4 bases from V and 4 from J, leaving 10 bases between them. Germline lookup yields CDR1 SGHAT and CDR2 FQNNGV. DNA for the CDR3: TGTGCCAGCAGCTACGCGGAGAGAGAGACCCAGTACTTC. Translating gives CASSYAERETQYF.

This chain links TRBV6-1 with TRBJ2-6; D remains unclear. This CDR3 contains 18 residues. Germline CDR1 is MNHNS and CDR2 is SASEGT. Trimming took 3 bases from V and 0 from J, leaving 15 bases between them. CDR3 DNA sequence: TGTGCCAGCAGTGACCCCGACCGGTACCTCTCTGGGGCCAACGTCCTGACTTTC. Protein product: CASSDPDRYLSGANVLTF.

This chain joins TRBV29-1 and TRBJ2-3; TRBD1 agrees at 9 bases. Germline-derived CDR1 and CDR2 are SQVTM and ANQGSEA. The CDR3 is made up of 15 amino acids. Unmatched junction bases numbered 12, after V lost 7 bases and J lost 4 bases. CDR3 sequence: CSAIGGQGWADTQYF. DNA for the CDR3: TGCAGCGCCATTGGTGGACAGGGGTGGGCAGATACGCAGTATTTT.